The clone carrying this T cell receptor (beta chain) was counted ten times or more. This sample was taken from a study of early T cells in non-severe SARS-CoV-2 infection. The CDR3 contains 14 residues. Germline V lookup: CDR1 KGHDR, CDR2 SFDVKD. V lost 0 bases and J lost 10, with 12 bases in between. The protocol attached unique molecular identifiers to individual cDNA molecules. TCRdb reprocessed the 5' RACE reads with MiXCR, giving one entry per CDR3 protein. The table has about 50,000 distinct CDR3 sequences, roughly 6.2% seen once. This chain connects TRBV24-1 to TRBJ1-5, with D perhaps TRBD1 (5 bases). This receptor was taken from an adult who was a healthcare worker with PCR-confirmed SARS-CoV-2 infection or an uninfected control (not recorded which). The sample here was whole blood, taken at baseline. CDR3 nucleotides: TGTGCCACCAGTGATTTGGGGCAGGGTGTACCCCAGCATTTT. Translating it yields CATSDLGQGVPQHF.